Listed below are T cell receptor beta chains from one sample, sequenced in a study of T-cell reconstitution after alpha-beta-depleted transplantation in children. TCRdb analysed the PCR reads with MiXCR anew, one entry per CDR3 protein. Counted here are roughly 590,000 distinct CDR3 sequences, 15% to 20% occurring once; the ten biggest clones make up over 0.95%. This material consisted of PBMCs from the stem cell graft donor, taken from the stem cell graft. These receptors came from a human donor who donated a stem cell graft to a child with acute myeloid leukemia. Each CDR3 is given with its conserved first and last residue. A D gene is named only where the DNA matches it firmly. Expanded clones get a size class; other rows say once, few or many, or leave the size out.

clone_size	v_call	d_call	j_call	cdr3_aa	cdr3_nt
few	TRBV12-3/TRBV12-4	NA	TRBJ2-1	CASSLSSRGMGLSSYNEQFF	TGTGCCAGCAGTTTATCGAGCCGTGGCATGGGACTCAGCTCCTACAATGAGCAGTTCTTC
few	TRBV29-1	TRBD2	TRBJ2-3	CSVEDRGARLAGGHWGDTQYF	TGCAGCGTTGAAGATAGGGGAGCGAGACTAGCGGGGGGGCATTGGGGAGATACGCAGTATTTT
few	TRBV6-1	NA	TRBJ2-3	CASSEVLATSDTQYF	TGTGCCAGCAGTGAAGTATTAGCCACTTCAGATACGCAGTATTTT
many	TRBV20-1	NA	TRBJ2-5	CSARDPQGYQETQYF	TGCAGTGCTAGAGATCCCCAGGGTTACCAAGAGACCCAGTACTTC
many	TRBV7-6	NA	TRBJ1-6	CASSLGESSYNSPLHF	TGTGCCAGCAGCTTGGGGGAGAGCTCCTATAATTCACCCCTCCACTTT
few	TRBV29-1	TRBD1	TRBJ2-7	CSVLQGKSSPYEQYF	TGCAGCGTCCTACAGGGGAAGTCCTCCCCCTACGAGCAGTACTTC
many	TRBV20-1	TRBD1	TRBJ1-2	CSARQGDYGYTF	TGCAGTGCCAGACAGGGTGACTATGGCTACACCTTC
NA	TRBV28	NA	TRBJ1-2	CASSSLGYTF	TGTGCCAGCAGTTCTCTTGGCTACACCTTC
NA	TRBV6-1	NA	TRBJ2-7	CASSEEVRRIYEQYF	TGTGCCAGCAGTGAGGAAGTTAGGAGGATCTACGAGCAGTACTTC
many	TRBV7-8	NA	TRBJ2-5	CATTGDIRGRETQYF	TGTGCCACCACGGGCGACATCAGGGGACGAGAGACCCAGTACTTC
many	TRBV20-1	NA	TRBJ1-1	CSAREGGVNTEAFF	TGCAGTGCTAGAGAAGGTGGTGTGAACACTGAAGCTTTCTTT
many	TRBV20-1	TRBD1	TRBJ1-6	CSAPSGDRGDSPLHF	TGCAGTGCTCCGAGTGGCGACAGGGGGGATTCACCCCTCCACTTT
NA	TRBV9	NA	TRBJ1-3	CASSVRGQTNSGNTIYF	TGTGCCAGCAGCGTAAGAGGTCAGACGAATTCTGGAAACACCATATATTTT
few	TRBV27	TRBD1	TRBJ2-3	CASSLAPGQSHTDTQYF	TGTGCCAGCAGTTTAGCCCCGGGACAGAGCCACACAGATACGCAGTATTTT
many	TRBV20-1	TRBD1	TRBJ1-6	CSAPGQGTQNSPLHF	TGCAGTGCCCCCGGACAGGGGACTCAAAATTCACCCCTCCACTTT
many	TRBV29-1	NA	TRBJ1-1	CSVRGVMNTEAFF	TGCAGCGTGAGAGGTGTTATGAACACTGAAGCTTTCTTT
few	TRBV30	NA	TRBJ2-7	CAWSRTGAKGGYEQYF	TGTGCCTGGAGCCGTACGGGAGCTAAGGGAGGCTACGAGCAGTACTTC
many	TRBV29-1	NA	TRBJ1-5	CSATVNSNQPQHF	TGCAGCGCAACAGTGAATAGCAATCAGCCCCAGCATTTT
NA	TRBV20-1	TRBD2	TRBJ2-7	CSARGPGLAGLQYF	TGCAGTGCTAGAGGCCCGGGACTAGCGGGGTTGCAGTACTTC
many	TRBV20-1	TRBD1	TRBJ2-1	CSARQGVLWYNEQFF	TGCAGTGCTAGGCAGGGGGTCTTATGGTACAATGAGCAGTTCTTC
many	TRBV25-1	NA	TRBJ1-5	CASSAPGSYQPQHF	TGTGCCAGCAGTGCCCCGGGCTCATATCAGCCCCAGCATTTT
many	TRBV12-3/TRBV12-4	NA	TRBJ2-1	CASSSESYNEQFF	TGTGCCAGCAGTTCCGAAAGCTACAATGAGCAGTTCTTC
many	TRBV12-3/TRBV12-4	NA	TRBJ2-5	CASMVSPSETQYF	TGTGCCAGCATGGTCTCTCCCTCGGAGACCCAGTACTTC
few	TRBV4-3	NA	TRBJ2-2	CASSQGHLYGGELFF	TGCGCCAGCAGCCAAGGTCATCTCTACGGGGGGGAGCTGTTTTTT
few	TRBV6-1	NA	TRBJ2-2	CASLKGPTGELFF	TGTGCCAGCTTGAAGGGACCCACCGGGGAGCTGTTTTTT
few	TRBV11-3	TRBD1	TRBJ1-4	CASSLALPTGRGEKLFF	TGTGCCAGCAGCTTAGCCCTCCCGACAGGGCGAGGTGAAAAACTGTTTTTT
NA	TRBV4-3	TRBD2	TRBJ2-3	CASSQDKGGGTDTQYF	TGCGCCAGCAGCCAAGATAAGGGCGGGGGTACAGATACGCAGTATTTT
few	TRBV7-9	NA	TRBJ2-1	CASSLAPVSNEQFF	TGTGCCAGCAGCTTAGCCCCAGTGAGCAATGAGCAGTTCTTC
NA	TRBV3-1	NA	TRBJ1-1	CASSPQGTFVSEAFF	TGTGCCAGCAGCCCGCAAGGGACATTCGTCTCTGAAGCTTTCTTT
NA	TRBV19	NA	TRBJ2-3	CASSVRLHTSTDTQYF	TGTGCCAGTAGTGTTCGTCTCCATACTAGCACAGATACGCAGTATTTT
many	TRBV12-3/TRBV12-4	NA	TRBJ2-1	CASSSLGGLDEQFF	TGTGCCAGCAGTTCCCTAGGAGGTTTGGATGAGCAGTTCTTC
NA	TRBV6-5	TRBD1	TRBJ2-5	CASSLPGQGKTQYF	TGTGCCAGCAGCTTACCGGGACAGGGGAAGACCCAGTACTTC
few	TRBV5-1	NA	TRBJ1-2	CASSLEGADYGYTF	TGCGCCAGCAGCTTGGAAGGGGCTGACTATGGCTACACCTTC
NA	TRBV11-2	TRBD1	TRBJ1-4	CASSLLGTGSATNEKLFF	TGTGCCAGCAGCTTACTCGGGACAGGATCCGCAACTAATGAAAAACTGTTTTTT
many	TRBV6-6	NA	TRBJ2-5	CASMGGQETQYF	TGTGCCAGCATGGGGGGGCAGGAGACCCAGTACTTC
few	TRBV6-2/TRBV6-3	TRBD1	TRBJ1-1	CASSGDSMSTEAFF	TGTGCCAGCAGTGGGGACAGTATGAGCACTGAAGCTTTCTTT
once	TRBV11-1	TRBD1	TRBJ2-3	CASRPGTGRTDTQYF	TGTGCCAGCAGACCCGGGACAGGGAGGACAGATACGCAGTATTTT
few	TRBV20-1	TRBD2	TRBJ2-1	CSARPKRGGWNEQFF	TGCAGTGCTAGACCCAAGCGGGGGGGCTGGAATGAGCAGTTCTTC
NA	TRBV20-1	TRBD2	TRBJ2-3	CSARLPRGGSPDTQYF	TGCAGTGCTAGACTTCCTCGGGGGGGCTCGCCAGATACGCAGTATTTT
few	TRBV7-9	NA	TRBJ2-1	CASISVDSSYNEQFF	TGTGCCAGCATCTCGGTCGATAGCTCCTACAATGAGCAGTTCTTC
few	TRBV7-6	TRBD1	TRBJ1-1	CASNPGQGSTEAFF	TGTGCCAGCAACCCGGGACAGGGATCGACTGAAGCTTTCTTT
few	TRBV5-1	TRBD1	TRBJ1-4	CASSLGQGAGEKLFF	TGCGCCAGCAGCTTGGGACAGGGGGCAGGTGAAAAACTGTTTTTT
NA	TRBV27	NA	TRBJ2-3	CASSLSWSSSTDTQYF	TGTGCCAGCAGTTTAAGTTGGAGCTCTAGCACAGATACGCAGTATTTT
NA	TRBV20-1	TRBD1	TRBJ1-6	CSARTGGAHNSPLHF	TGCAGTGCGCGAACAGGGGGCGCCCATAATTCACCCCTCCACTTT
many	TRBV5-6	NA	TRBJ1-5	CASRGRGFDQPQHF	TGTGCCAGCAGAGGCCGGGGCTTCGATCAGCCCCAGCATTTT
many	TRBV5-1	TRBD1	TRBJ2-1	CASRAGTGSYNEQFF	TGCGCCAGCAGGGCCGGGACAGGGAGCTACAATGAGCAGTTCTTC
many	TRBV10-3	NA	TRBJ1-1	CAISAINSKNTEAFF	TGTGCCATCAGTGCGATTAACAGCAAGAACACTGAAGCTTTCTTT
many	TRBV5-6	NA	TRBJ2-1	CASSLALLYNEQFF	TGTGCCAGCAGCTTGGCGCTCTTGTACAATGAGCAGTTCTTC
NA	TRBV11-2	TRBD1	TRBJ2-1	CASSLVGQDHNEQFF	TGTGCCAGCAGCCTCGTGGGACAGGACCACAATGAGCAGTTCTTC
many	TRBV20-1	NA	TRBJ2-1	CSARDPYNEQFF	TGCAGTGCTAGAGATCCATACAATGAGCAGTTCTTC
NA	TRBV20-1	NA	TRBJ1-4	CSAPSQVGNEKLFF	TGCAGTGCTCCGTCGCAGGTGGGTAATGAAAAACTGTTTTTT
many	TRBV7-2	NA	TRBJ1-1	CASSFSTRGGNTEAFF	TGTGCCAGCAGCTTTTCTACAAGGGGAGGGAACACTGAAGCTTTCTTT
few	TRBV20-1	TRBD1	TRBJ1-4	CSARQPGQDNEKLFF	TGCAGTGCTAGACAACCGGGACAGGATAATGAAAAACTGTTTTTT
NA	TRBV12-2	NA	TRBJ1-1	CASRLEGYEAFF	TGTGCAAGTCGCTTAGAAGGGTACGAAGCTTTCTTT
many	TRBV29-1	NA	TRBJ1-2	CSVERDRNYGYTF	TGCAGCGTTGAGCGTGACAGGAACTATGGCTACACCTTC
few	TRBV20-1	NA	TRBJ2-5	CSVRRGIQETQYF	TGCAGTGTCCGTCGGGGGATCCAAGAGACCCAGTACTTC
NA	TRBV5-1	NA	TRBJ2-6	CASSLGQGMGSGANVLTF	TGCGCCAGCAGCTTGGGTCAGGGGATGGGATCTGGGGCCAACGTCCTGACTTTC
NA	TRBV7-2	TRBD1	TRBJ1-5	CASSPLTGQGNQPQHF	TGTGCCAGCAGCCCGTTAACGGGACAGGGGAATCAGCCCCAGCATTTT
many	TRBV20-1	TRBD2	TRBJ2-1	CSARDRVAGVREQFF	TGCAGTGCTAGAGATCGGGTAGCGGGGGTTCGTGAGCAGTTCTTC